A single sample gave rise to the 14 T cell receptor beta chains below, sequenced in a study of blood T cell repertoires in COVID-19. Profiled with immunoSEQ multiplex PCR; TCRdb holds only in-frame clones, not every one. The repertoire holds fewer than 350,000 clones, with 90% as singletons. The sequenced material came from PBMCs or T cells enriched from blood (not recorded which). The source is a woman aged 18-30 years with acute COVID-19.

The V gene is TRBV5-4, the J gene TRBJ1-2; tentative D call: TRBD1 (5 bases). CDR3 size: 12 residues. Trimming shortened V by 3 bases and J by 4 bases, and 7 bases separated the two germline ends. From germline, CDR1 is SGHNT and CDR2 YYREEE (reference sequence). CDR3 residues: CASSYDSYGYTF. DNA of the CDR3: TGTGCCAGCAGCTACGACAGCTATGGCTACACCTTC.

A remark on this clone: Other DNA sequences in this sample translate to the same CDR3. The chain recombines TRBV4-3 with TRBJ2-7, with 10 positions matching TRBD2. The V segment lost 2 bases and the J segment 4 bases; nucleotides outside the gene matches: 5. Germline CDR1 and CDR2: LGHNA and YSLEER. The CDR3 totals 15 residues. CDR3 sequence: CASSQWTSGSYEQYF. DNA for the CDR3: TGCGCCAGCAGCCAATGGACTAGCGGTTCTTACGAGCAGTACTTC.

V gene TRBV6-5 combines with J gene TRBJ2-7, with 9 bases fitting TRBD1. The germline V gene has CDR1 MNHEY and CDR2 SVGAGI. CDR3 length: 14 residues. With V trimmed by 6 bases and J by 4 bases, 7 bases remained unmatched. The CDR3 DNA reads TGTGCCAGCAGCGCCCGGGACAGGGATTACGAGCAGTACTTC. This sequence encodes CASSARDRDYEQYF.

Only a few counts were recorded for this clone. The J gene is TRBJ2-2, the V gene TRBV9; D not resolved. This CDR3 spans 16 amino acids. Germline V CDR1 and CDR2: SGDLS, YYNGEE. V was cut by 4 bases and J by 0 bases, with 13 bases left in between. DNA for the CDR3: TGTGCCAGCAGCATAAGTCAGTCCCCGAACACCGGGGAGCTGTTTTTT. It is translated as CASSISQSPNTGELFF.

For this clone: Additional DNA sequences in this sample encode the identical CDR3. CDR3 protein: CASSSYNSPLHF. For the CDR3, the DNA is TGTGCCAGCAGCTCTTATAATTCACCCCTCCACTTT. The rearrangement uses TRBV5-6 and TRBJ1-6, with D unclear. Germline lookup yields CDR1 SGHDT and CDR2 YYEEEE. Trimming cost V 3 bases and J 4 bases, with 2 bases left between them. This CDR3 spans 12 amino acids.

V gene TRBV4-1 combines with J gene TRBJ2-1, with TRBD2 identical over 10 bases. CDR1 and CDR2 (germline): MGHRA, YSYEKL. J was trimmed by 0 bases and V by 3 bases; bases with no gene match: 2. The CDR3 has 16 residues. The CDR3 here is CASSQPSGSSYNEQFF. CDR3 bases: TGCGCCAGCAGCCAGCCTAGCGGGAGCTCCTACAATGAGCAGTTCTTC.

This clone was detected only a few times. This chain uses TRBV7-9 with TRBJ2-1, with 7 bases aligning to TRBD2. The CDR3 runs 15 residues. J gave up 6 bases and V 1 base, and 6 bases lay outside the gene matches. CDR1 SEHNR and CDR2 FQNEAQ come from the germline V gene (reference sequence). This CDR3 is CASSLGAGDVNEQFF. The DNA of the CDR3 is TGTGCCAGCAGCTTAGGGGCGGGAGATGTCAATGAGCAGTTCTTC.

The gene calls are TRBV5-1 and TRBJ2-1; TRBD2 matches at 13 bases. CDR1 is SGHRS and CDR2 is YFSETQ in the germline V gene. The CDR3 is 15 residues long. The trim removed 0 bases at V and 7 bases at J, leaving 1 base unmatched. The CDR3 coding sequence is TGCGCCAGCAGCTTGGCGGGACTAGCGGGAAATGAGCAGTTCTTC. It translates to CASSLAGLAGNEQFF.

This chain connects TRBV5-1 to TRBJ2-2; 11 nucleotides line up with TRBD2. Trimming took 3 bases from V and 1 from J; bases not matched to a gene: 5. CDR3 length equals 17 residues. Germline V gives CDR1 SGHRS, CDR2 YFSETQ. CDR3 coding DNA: TGCGCCAGCAGCTCAACTAGCGGGAGAGTGAACACCGGGGAGCTGTTTTTT. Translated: CASSSTSGRVNTGELFF.

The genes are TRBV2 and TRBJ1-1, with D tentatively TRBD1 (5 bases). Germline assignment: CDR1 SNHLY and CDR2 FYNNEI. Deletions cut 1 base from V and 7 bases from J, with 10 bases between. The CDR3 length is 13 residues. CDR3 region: CASSEVDILEAFF. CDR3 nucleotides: TGTGCCAGCAGTGAAGTGGACATTCTTGAAGCTTTCTTT.

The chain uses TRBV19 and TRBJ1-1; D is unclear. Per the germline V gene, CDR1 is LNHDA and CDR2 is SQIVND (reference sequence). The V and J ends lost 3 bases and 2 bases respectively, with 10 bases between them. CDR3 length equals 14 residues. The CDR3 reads CASSIWRENTEAFF. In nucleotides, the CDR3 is TGTGCCAGTAGTATCTGGAGGGAAAACACTGAAGCTTTCTTT.

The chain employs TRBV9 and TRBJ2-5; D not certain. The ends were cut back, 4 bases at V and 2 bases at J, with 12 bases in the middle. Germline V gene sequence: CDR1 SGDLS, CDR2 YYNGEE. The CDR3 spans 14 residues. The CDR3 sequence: CASSPRGAQETQYF. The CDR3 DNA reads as TGTGCCAGCAGCCCAAGAGGAGCTCAAGAGACCCAGTACTTC.

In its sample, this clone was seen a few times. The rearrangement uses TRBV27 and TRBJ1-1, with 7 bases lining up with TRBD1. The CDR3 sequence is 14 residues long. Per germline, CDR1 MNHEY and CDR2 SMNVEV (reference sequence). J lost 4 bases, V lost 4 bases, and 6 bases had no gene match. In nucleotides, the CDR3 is TGTGCCAGCAGTTCCCTCAGGGGGAGCACTGAAGCTTTCTTT. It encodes CASSSLRGSTEAFF.

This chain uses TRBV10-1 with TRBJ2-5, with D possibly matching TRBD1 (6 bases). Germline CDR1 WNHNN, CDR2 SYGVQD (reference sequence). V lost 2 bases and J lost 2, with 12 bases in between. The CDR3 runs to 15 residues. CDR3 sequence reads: CASSEGGARQETQYF. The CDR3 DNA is TGCGCCAGCAGTGAGGGGGGCGCACGGCAAGAGACCCAGTACTTC.